The clone carrying this TCR beta chain was recorded a few times. The antigen remains unidentified. These data originate in a study of OX40 agonist ivuxolimab in advanced cancers. The data were produced by immunoSEQ multiplex PCR, yet TCRdb's version contains in-frame clones alone and is incomplete. The sample holds about 20,000 clones; approximately 70% are singletons and the top ten take roughly 20%. Blood draws occurred at baseline, cycle 4 day 1, and cycle 7 day 1. Germline V gives CDR1 PRHDT, CDR2 FYEKMQ (reference sequence). This CDR3 spans 12 amino acids. V shed 3 bases and J shed 7 bases, with 7 bases lying between them. Findings and limits, study-wide: Averaging showed that CD8+ T cells had more expanded clones than CD4+ did.

Source: CD4+ or CD8+ T cells sorted from blood, taken in a trial of the OX40 agonist ivuxolimab. The clonotype was recovered from an adult with an advanced solid tumor such as melanoma, head and neck, liver or kidney cancer. The rearrangement links TRBV13 to TRBJ2-1; TRBD2 is a possible D gene (6 bases). This CDR3 reads CASSFGGNEQFF. CDR3 nucleotides: TGTGCCAGCAGCTTCGGAGGGAATGAGCAGTTCTTC.